This T cell receptor beta chain was documented in a study of long-term antiretroviral therapy in people with HIV. CDR3 length equals 14 residues. CDR1 and CDR2 from the germline V gene are WNHNN and SYGVQD (reference sequence). V lost 9 bases to trimming and J lost 1 base; unmatched junction nucleotides: 6. Broader study findings: Sampling of blood ran from the mid-2000s to the late 2010s, and older ART regimens were possibly in use.

Each contributor possessed a minimum of one pre-ART and a minimum of two post-ART PBMC samples. The authors ran the immunoSEQ assay, v3.0, at survey level. Profiled with immunoSEQ multiplex PCR; TCRdb holds only in-frame clones, not every one. This table has more than 25,000 clones, about 93% appearing once. For this clone: Its antigen is currently unknown.

Sequences were derived from unsorted PBMCs, sampled almost 6.6 years after starting antiretroviral therapy. This sequence joins TRBV10-1 and TRBJ2-3; TRBD1 matches at 8 bases. This sequence originates from a woman in her forties with HIV. The CDR3 coding sequence is TGCGCCAGACTCCGGGACAGGTGCACAGATACGCAGTATTTT. Its translation is CARLRDRCTDTQYF.